This TCR beta chain was sequenced in a study of blood T cell repertoires in COVID-19. The CDR3 extends over 17 amino acids. Germline trimming cut 1 base from V and 4 bases from J; bases unmatched to any gene: 8. The V gene's germline CDR1 is MGHRA and CDR2 YSYEKL. The protocol was immunoSEQ multiplex PCR, while the TCRdb copy is restricted to in-frame clones and leaves out a portion. The sample records 110,000 to 150,000 clones, 65% to 90% being singletons. The sample was peripheral blood. This rearrangement joins TRBV4-1 to TRBJ2-3; 10 bases agree with TRBD1. This clonotype was obtained from a man aged 45-65 years with acute or convalescent COVID-19. The CDR3: CASSQVPDRGPPDTQYF. In DNA, the CDR3 is TGCGCCAGCAGCCAAGTACCCGACAGGGGGCCCCCAGATACGCAGTATTTT.